This T cell receptor beta chain emerged from a study of cytomegalovirus exposure and HLA in healthy donors. Study-level findings and limits: Most TCR sequences showed up rarely, but some public TCRs showed up in many donors. With high specificity and sensitivity, the classifier reportedly diagnosed cytomegalovirus status. It was 160 or so TCR beta chains that were listed as cytomegalovirus-associated.

TCRdb's table, derived via immunoSEQ multiplex PCR, lists solely in-frame clones and lacks some. This table holds around 91,000 clones, about 94% found once. Germline V gene data show CDR1 as MDHEN and CDR2 as SYDVKM. V dropped 2 bases and J dropped 6 bases, with 13 bases sitting between them. This CDR3 region has 15 residues. Concerning this clone: As yet, its antigen is unknown.

What was sequenced was PBMCs. The TCR originated in a woman in her twenties or thirties in good health and CMV-seropositive. This chain uses TRBV28 with TRBJ1-4; weak D call: TRBD1 (6 bases). For the CDR3, the DNA is TGTGCCAGCAGTTTACCCGGGACATCACATGAAAAACTGTTTTTT. Translating gives CASSLPGTSHEKLFF. Combining the CDR3 with reference TRBV28 and TRBJ1-4 gives the whole variable domain DVKVTQSSRYLVKRTGEKVFLECVQDMDHENMFWYRQDPGLGLRLIYFSYDVKMKEKGDIPEGYSVSREKKERFSLILESASTNQTSMYLCASSLPGTSHEKLFFGSGTQLSVL.